This T cell receptor (beta chain) was identified during a study of immune evolution from preneoplasia to lung adenocarcinoma. There are 13 residues in the CDR3. The V and J ends lost 6 bases and 3 bases respectively, with 11 bases between them. Germline CDR1 reads ENHRY; CDR2 reads SYGVKD. This table comes from immunoSEQ multiplex PCR, and its TCRdb copy is limited to in-frame clones, with some not included. The sample has just over 4,000 clones, 86% seen once. Resections took place in Japan or China from about 2013 to 2017. Sequenced material: FFPE minimally invasive lung adenocarcinoma tissue. The clonotype originates from a donor of 70 years or more with lung adenocarcinoma. V is TRBV10-3 and J is TRBJ2-5; perhaps TRBD1 as D (6 bases). CDR3 sequence (DNA): TGTGCCATCAGAACAGGGTTGGAAGAGACCCAGTACTTC. Residues: CAIRTGLEETQYF.